Sequencing of this TCR beta chain was carried out in a study of blood T cell repertoires in COVID-19. Study at large: Acute and convalescent COVID-19 samples came from the United States, Italy and Spain. Sources were T cells, B-cell-depleted T cells, or PBMCs; the material itself was cDNA or gDNA.

In the authors' workflow: For nucleated cells, counts were estimated from reference gene primer amplification. The table came from immunoSEQ multiplex PCR; TCRdb's copy has only in-frame clones and leaves some out. V and J calls and clone size are those listed in that table; D and trimming were worked out from the DNA. This repertoire shows some 490,000 clones, roughly nine tenths found once; its top ten account for more than 7.5%. This CDR3 has 15 amino acids. Trimming removed 2 bases at V and 1 base at J, with 9 bases between. The germline CDR1 and CDR2 sequences are SNHLY and FYNNEI. Participant-reported clinical history was the basis for cohort assignment.

Sequenced material: PBMCs or T cells enriched from blood (not recorded which). This sequence joins TRBV2 and TRBJ1-3; a weak D match, TRBD1 (6 bases). The TCR originated in a woman aged 60-70 years who had recovered from COVID-19. The CDR3 region is CASSEMGASGNTIYF. The CDR3 DNA reads TGTGCCAGCAGTGAAATGGGGGCGTCTGGAAACACCATATATTTT.